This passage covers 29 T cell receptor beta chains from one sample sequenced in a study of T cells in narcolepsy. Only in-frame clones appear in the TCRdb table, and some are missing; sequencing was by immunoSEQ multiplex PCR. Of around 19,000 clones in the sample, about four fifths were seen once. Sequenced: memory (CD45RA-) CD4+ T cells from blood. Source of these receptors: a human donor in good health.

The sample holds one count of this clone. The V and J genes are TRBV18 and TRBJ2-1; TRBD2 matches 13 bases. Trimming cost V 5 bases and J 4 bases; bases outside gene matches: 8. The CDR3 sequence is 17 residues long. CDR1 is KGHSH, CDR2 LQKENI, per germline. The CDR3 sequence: CASSADTSGRAYNEQFF. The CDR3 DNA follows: TGTGCCAGCTCAGCCGATACTAGCGGGAGGGCATACAATGAGCAGTTCTTC.

CDR3: CASSPGTSGQETQYF. The CDR3 bases are TGTGCCAGCAGCCCGGGGACTAGCGGGCAAGAGACCCAGTACTTC. The chain joins TRBV5-4 to TRBJ2-5; 12 bases align to TRBD2. Per germline, CDR1 SGHNT and CDR2 YYREEE (reference sequence). The V and J ends lost 4 bases and 2 bases, in that order; junction bases with no gene match: 3. The length of the CDR3 is 15 residues.

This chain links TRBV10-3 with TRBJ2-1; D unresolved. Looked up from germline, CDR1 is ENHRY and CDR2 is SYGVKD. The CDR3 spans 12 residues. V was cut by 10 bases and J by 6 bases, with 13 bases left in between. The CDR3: CATGPTGNEQFF. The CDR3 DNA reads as TGTGCCACTGGCCCGACGGGCAATGAGCAGTTCTTC.

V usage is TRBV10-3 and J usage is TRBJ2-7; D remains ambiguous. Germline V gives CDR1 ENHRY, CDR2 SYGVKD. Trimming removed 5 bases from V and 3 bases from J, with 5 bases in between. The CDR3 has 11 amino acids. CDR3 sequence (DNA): TGTGCCATCAGTCGAAACTACGAGCAGTACTTC. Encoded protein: CAISRNYEQYF.

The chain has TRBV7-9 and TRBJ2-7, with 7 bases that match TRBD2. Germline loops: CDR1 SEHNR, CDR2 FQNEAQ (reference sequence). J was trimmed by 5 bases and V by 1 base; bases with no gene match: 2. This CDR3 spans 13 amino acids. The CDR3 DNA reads TGTGCCAGCAGCTTAGATCGGGGGGACGAGCAGTACTTC. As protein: CASSLDRGDEQYF.

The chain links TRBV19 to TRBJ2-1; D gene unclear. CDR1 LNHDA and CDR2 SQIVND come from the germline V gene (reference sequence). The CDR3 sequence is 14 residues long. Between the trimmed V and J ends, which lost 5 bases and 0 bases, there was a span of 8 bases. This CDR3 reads CASSPGGSYNEQFF. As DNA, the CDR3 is TGTGCCAGTAGTCCCGGTGGCTCCTACAATGAGCAGTTCTTC.

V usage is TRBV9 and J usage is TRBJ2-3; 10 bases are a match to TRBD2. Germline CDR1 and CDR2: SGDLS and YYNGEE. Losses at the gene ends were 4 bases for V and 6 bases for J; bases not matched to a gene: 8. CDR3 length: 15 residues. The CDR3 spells CASSPGLASGDTQYF. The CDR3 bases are TGTGCCAGCAGCCCGGGACTAGCGTCCGGGGATACGCAGTATTTT.

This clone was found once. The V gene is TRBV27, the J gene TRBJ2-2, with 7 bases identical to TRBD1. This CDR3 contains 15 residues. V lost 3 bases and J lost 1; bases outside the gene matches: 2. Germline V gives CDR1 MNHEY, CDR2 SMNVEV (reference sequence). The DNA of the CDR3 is TGTGCCAGCAGTTTCGGACAGGTGAACACCGGGGAGCTGTTTTTT. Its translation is CASSFGQVNTGELFF.

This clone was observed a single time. CDR3 bases: TGTGCCAGCAGCTTTTTACAGGGTTCGGATACGCAGTATTTT. This encodes CASSFLQGSDTQYF. The chain joins TRBV7-2 to TRBJ2-3; D might be TRBD1 (6 bases). The CDR3 has 14 residues. The germline gives CDR1 SGHTA, CDR2 FQGNSA. The V end lost 3 bases, the J end lost 6 bases, and 13 bases lay between the germline ends. Full variable domain (remainder filled in from reference TRBV7-2 and TRBJ2-3): GAGVSQSPSNKVTEKGKDVELRCDPISGHTALYWYRQSLGQGLEFLIYFQGNSAPDKSGLPSDRFSAERTGGSVSTLTIQRTQQEDSAVYLCASSFLQGSDTQYFGPGTRLTVL.

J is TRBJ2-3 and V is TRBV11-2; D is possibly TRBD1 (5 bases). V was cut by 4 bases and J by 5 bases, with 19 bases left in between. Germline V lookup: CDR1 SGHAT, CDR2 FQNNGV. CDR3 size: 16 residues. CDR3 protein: CASSSAEESRGDTQYF. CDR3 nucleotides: TGTGCCAGCAGCTCGGCAGAAGAATCAAGGGGAGATACGCAGTATTTT. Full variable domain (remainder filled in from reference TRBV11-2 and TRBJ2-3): EAGVAQSPRYKIIEKRQSVAFWCNPISGHATLYWYQQILGQGPKLLIQFQNNGVVDDSQLPKDRFSAERLKGVDSTLKIQPAKLEDSAVYLCASSSAEESRGDTQYFGPGTRLTVL.

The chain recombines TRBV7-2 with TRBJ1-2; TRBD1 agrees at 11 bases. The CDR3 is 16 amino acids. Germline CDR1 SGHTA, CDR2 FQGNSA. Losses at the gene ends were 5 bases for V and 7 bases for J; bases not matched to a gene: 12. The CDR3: CASSEWTGGALAGYTF. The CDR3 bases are TGTGCCAGCAGCGAGTGGACAGGGGGCGCACTGGCTGGCTACACCTTC.

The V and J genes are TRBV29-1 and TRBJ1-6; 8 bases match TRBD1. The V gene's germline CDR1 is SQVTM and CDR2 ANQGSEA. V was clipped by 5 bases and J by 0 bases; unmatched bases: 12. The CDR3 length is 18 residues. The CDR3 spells CSVKRSRGLGSYNSPLHF. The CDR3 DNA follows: TGCAGCGTTAAAAGAAGCAGGGGGCTTGGCTCCTATAATTCACCCCTCCACTTT.

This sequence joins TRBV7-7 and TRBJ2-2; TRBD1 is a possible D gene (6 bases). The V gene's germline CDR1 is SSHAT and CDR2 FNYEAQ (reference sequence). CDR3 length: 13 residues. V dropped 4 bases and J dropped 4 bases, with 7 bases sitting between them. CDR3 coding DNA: TGTGCCAGCAGCTCACAGGGCACCGGGGAGCTGTTTTTT. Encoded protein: CASSSQGTGELFF.

This chain's CDR3 is CASSPSRDSYGYTF. DNA of the CDR3: TGTGCCAGCTCACCTTCCCGGGACTCGTATGGCTACACCTTC. This chain connects TRBV18 to TRBJ1-2; a possible D gene is TRBD1 (5 bases). V was trimmed by 3 bases and J by 5 bases, leaving 13 bases between them. The CDR3 consists of 14 residues. Germline V gene sequence: CDR1 KGHSH, CDR2 LQKENI.

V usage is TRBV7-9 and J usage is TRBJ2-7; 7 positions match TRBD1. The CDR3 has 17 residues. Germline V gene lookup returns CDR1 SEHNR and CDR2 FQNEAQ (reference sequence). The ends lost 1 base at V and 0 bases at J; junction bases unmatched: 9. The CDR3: CASSLVIGTAPSYEQYF. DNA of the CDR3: TGTGCCAGCAGCTTAGTAATCGGGACAGCGCCCTCCTACGAGCAGTACTTC.

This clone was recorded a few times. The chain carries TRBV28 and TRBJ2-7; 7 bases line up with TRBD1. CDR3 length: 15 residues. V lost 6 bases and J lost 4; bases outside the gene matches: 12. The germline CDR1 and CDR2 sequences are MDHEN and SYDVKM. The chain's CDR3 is CASSTTGTVRYEQYF. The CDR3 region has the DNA TGTGCCAGCAGCACTACCGGGACAGTTAGATACGAGCAGTACTTC.

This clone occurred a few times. This CDR3 is CASSQGGGTYGYTF. For the CDR3, the DNA is TGTGCCAGCAGCCAAGGGGGGGGCACCTATGGCTACACCTTC. V gene TRBV16 combines with J gene TRBJ1-2, with TRBD1 as a possible D gene (6 bases). Germline V lookup: CDR1 KGHSY, CDR2 FQNENV. The CDR3 contains 14 residues. V was cut by 2 bases and J by 4 bases, with 11 bases left in between.

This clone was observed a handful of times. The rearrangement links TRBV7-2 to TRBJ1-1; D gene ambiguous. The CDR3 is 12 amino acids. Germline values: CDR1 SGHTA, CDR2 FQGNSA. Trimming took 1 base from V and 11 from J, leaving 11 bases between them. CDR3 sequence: CASSLVSAGAFF. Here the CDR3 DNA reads TGTGCCAGCAGCTTAGTCTCGGCCGGGGCTTTCTTT.

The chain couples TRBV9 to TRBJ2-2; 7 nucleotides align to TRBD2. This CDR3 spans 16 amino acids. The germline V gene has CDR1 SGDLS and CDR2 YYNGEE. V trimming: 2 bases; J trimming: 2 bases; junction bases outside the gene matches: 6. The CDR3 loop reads CASSVGGSRNTGELFF. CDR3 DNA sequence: TGTGCCAGCAGCGTGGGAGGGAGCCGAAACACCGGGGAGCTGTTTTTT.

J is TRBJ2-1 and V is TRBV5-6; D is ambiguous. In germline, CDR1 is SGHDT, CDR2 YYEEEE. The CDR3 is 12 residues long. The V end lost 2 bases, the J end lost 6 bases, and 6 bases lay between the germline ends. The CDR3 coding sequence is TGTGCCAGCAGCTTTAGCCGCAATGAGCAGTTCTTC. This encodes CASSFSRNEQFF.

The CDR3 nucleotides are TGTGCCAGCAGTGAACTCAGGGGGCCCGCTGAAGCTTTCTTT. This encodes CASSELRGPAEAFF. The V gene is TRBV6-1, the J gene TRBJ1-1; 8 positions agree with TRBD1. From germline, CDR1 is MNHNS and CDR2 SASEGT. The V gene end was trimmed by 2 bases and the J gene end by 6 bases; junction bases not matched to a gene: 5. There are 14 residues in the CDR3.

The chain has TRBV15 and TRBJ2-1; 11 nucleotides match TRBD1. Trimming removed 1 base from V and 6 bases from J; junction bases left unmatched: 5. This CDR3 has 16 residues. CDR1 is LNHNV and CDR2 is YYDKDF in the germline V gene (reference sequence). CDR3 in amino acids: CATSRGLDRGLNEQFF. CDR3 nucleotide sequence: TGTGCCACCAGCAGAGGACTGGACAGGGGGCTCAATGAGCAGTTCTTC.

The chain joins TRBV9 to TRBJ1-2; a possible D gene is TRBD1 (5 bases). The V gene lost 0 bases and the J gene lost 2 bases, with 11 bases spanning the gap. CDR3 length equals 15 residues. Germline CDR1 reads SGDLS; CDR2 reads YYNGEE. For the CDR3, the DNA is TGTGCCAGCAGCGTAGCTCTCGGACACAACTATGGCTACACCTTC. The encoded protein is CASSVALGHNYGYTF.

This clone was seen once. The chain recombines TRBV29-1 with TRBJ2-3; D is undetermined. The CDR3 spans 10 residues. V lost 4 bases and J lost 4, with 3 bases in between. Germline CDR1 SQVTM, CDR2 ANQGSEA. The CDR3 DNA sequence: TGCAGCGTTGTCCCAGATACGCAGTATTTT. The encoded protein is CSVVPDTQYF.

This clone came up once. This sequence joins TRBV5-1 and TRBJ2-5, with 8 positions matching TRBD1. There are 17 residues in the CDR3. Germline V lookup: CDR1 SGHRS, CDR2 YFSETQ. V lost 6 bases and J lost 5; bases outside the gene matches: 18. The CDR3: CASTTWGVGQGGETQYF. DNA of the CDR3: TGCGCCAGCACCACATGGGGGGTTGGACAGGGCGGTGAGACCCAGTACTTC.

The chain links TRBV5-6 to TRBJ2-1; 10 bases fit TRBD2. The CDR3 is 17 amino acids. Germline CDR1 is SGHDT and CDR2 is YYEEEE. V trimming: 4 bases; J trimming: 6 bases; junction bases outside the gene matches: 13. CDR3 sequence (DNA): TGTGCCAGCAGCCAGAGTGTAAGGGCTAGCGGGAGCAATGAGCAGTTCTTC. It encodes CASSQSVRASGSNEQFF.

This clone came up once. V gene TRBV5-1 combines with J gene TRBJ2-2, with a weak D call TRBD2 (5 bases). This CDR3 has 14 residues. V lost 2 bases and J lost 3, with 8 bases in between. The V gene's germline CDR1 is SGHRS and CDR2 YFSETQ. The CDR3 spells CASSFTGYTGELFF. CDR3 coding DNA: TGCGCCAGCAGCTTTACGGGGTACACCGGGGAGCTGTTTTTT.

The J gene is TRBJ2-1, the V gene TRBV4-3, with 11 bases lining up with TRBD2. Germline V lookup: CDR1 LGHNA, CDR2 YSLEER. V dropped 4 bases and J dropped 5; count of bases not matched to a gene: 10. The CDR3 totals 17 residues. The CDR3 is CASSRGHLAGGDNEQFF. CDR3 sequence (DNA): TGCGCCAGCAGCCGGGGTCACCTAGCGGGAGGCGACAATGAGCAGTTCTTC.

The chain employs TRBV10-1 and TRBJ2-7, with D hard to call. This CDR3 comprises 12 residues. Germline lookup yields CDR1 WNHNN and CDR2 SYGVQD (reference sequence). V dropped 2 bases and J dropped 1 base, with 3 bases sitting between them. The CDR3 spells CASSEGSYEQYF. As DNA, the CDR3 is TGCGCCAGCAGTGAGGGGTCCTACGAGCAGTACTTC.